Following are 29 T cell receptor beta chains from one sample sequenced in a study of cytomegalovirus exposure and HLA in healthy donors. Amplification used 60 Vbeta primers and 13 Jbeta primers. Sequencing used immunoSEQ multiplex PCR; TCRdb keeps in-frame clones, though not all of them. The sample records roughly 120,000 clones, more than 60% being singletons. Sequencing was done on a sample of PBMCs. The receptors derive from a middle-aged woman in good health and CMV-seropositive.

The chain couples TRBV27 to TRBJ1-2; TRBD1 aligns across 7 bases. Germline assignment: CDR1 MNHEY and CDR2 SMNVEV (reference sequence). The ends lost 3 bases at V and 4 bases at J; junction bases unmatched: 5. CDR3 size: 14 residues. The CDR3 DNA follows: TGTGCCAGCAGTTTTCGGACAGGTTCCTATGGCTACACCTTC. Translating it yields CASSFRTGSYGYTF.

A single count supports this clone. The chain is built from TRBV18 and TRBJ1-5, with a tentative D call TRBD1 (5 bases). The CDR3 totals 14 residues. Germline CDR1 reads KGHSH; CDR2 reads LQKENI. V was shortened by 4 bases and J by 0 bases, with 7 bases between the two germline ends. The CDR3 is CASSQGHSNQPQHF. DNA for the CDR3: TGTGCCAGCTCACAAGGACATAGCAATCAGCCCCAGCATTTT.

The chain links TRBV28 to TRBJ2-1, with a tentative D call TRBD1 (6 bases). The V gene lost 2 bases and the J gene lost 6 bases, with 14 bases spanning the gap. This CDR3 spans 15 amino acids. Per germline, CDR1 MDHEN and CDR2 SYDVKM. The CDR3 region has the DNA TGTGCCAGCAGTTTAACAGGGATTCAGCGCAATGAGCAGTTCTTC. This translates into CASSLTGIQRNEQFF.

This clone occurred a few times. V is TRBV4-3 and J is TRBJ1-1, with 12 bases aligning to TRBD1. Germline loops: CDR1 LGHNA, CDR2 YSLEER. CDR3 size: 17 residues. The V and J ends lost 6 bases and 1 base, in that order; junction bases with no gene match: 9. CDR3 residues: CASSRGTGGNWNTEAFF. CDR3 in DNA: TGCGCCAGCAGTAGAGGGACAGGGGGCAATTGGAACACTGAAGCTTTCTTT.

The V and J genes are TRBV28 and TRBJ1-5; D not resolved. Trimming cost V 1 base and J 3 bases, with 10 bases left between them. The germline V gene encodes CDR1 MDHEN and CDR2 SYDVKM. The CDR3 spans 15 residues. The CDR3 DNA is TGTGCCAGCAGTTTATCGGAGGGTTACAATCAGCCCCAGCATTTT. It codes for CASSLSEGYNQPQHF.

The rearrangement links TRBV7-9 to TRBJ1-1; D remains ambiguous. CDR1 is SEHNR and CDR2 is FQNEAQ in the germline V gene (reference sequence). This CDR3 region has 17 residues. V lost 3 bases and J 1 base, leaving 18 bases between the germline ends. The DNA of the CDR3 is TGTGCCAGCAGCTTTTCCCCACCAACCCCGGGGAACACTGAAGCTTTCTTT. The encoded protein is CASSFSPPTPGNTEAFF.

This clone came up once. This chain links TRBV30 with TRBJ2-2; unclear D gene. The CDR3 sequence is 11 residues long. The germline V gene has CDR1 GTSNPN and CDR2 SVGIG (reference sequence). With 8 bases removed from V and 7 bases from J, the gap between germline ends came to 11 bases. The CDR3 loop is CAASPDGELFF. The DNA of the CDR3 is TGTGCCGCGTCGCCCGACGGGGAGCTGTTTTTT. The variable domain in full, completed from reference TRBV30 and TRBJ2-2, reads SQTIHQWPATLVQPVGSPLSLECTVEGTSNPNLYWYRQAAGRGLQLLFYSVGIGQISSEVPQNLSASRPQDRQFILSSKKLLLSDSGFYLCAASPDGELFFGEGSRLTVL.

The CDR3 region is CASSLFPGDNTGELFF. The DNA of the CDR3 is TGTGCCAGCAGCTTGTTTCCGGGAGACAACACCGGGGAGCTGTTTTTT. The chain couples TRBV5-6 to TRBJ2-2; D might be TRBD2 (6 bases). Germline assignment: CDR1 SGHDT and CDR2 YYEEEE. The CDR3 runs 16 residues. The germline V and J ends were trimmed by 1 base and 2 bases, with 12 bases remaining between them.

The gene calls are TRBV28 and TRBJ1-5; D is unresolved. Germline V gene sequence: CDR1 MDHEN, CDR2 SYDVKM. This CDR3 contains 13 residues. The V gene lost 5 bases and the J gene lost 3 bases, with 8 bases spanning the gap. CDR3: CASSEENNQPQHF. For the CDR3, the DNA is TGTGCCAGCAGTGAAGAGAACAATCAGCCCCAGCATTTT.

This chain links TRBV6-1 with TRBJ2-7; TRBD2 is a possible D gene (5 bases). Germline V lookup: CDR1 MNHNS, CDR2 SASEGT. Trimming took 4 bases from V and 0 from J, leaving 16 bases between them. The CDR3 totals 16 residues. In DNA, the CDR3 is TGTGCCAGCAGTGGCCGGCTGGGAGAGGGCTCCTACGAGCAGTACTTC. It encodes CASSGRLGEGSYEQYF.

This chain uses TRBV29-1 with TRBJ1-1; D not certain. The CDR3 loop spans 12 amino acids. CDR1 SQVTM and CDR2 ANQGSEA come from the germline V gene. V lost 7 bases to trimming and J lost 2 bases, with 11 bases between them. CDR3 loop: CSASRGNTEAFF. Written as DNA, the CDR3 is TGCAGCGCCTCCCGCGGTAACACTGAAGCTTTCTTT.

The chain has TRBV30 and TRBJ2-1; 9 positions match TRBD1. Germline V gene sequence: CDR1 GTSNPN, CDR2 SVGIG (reference sequence). CDR3 size: 13 residues. Unmatched junction bases numbered 10, after V lost 4 bases and J lost 12 bases. The CDR3 region is CAWNRDREVGQFF. The CDR3 DNA reads TGTGCCTGGAACCGGGACAGGGAGGTGGGGCAGTTCTTC. Looking up the rest from reference TRBV30 and TRBJ2-1 gives the full variable domain: SQTIHQWPATLVQPVGSPLSLECTVEGTSNPNLYWYRQAAGRGLQLLFYSVGIGQISSEVPQNLSASRPQDRQFILSSKKLLLSDSGFYLCAWNRDREVGQFFGPGTRLTVL.

The CDR3 here is CASSLAGAYNEQFF. CDR3 coding DNA: TGTGCCAGCAGTTTAGCGGGCGCCTACAATGAGCAGTTCTTC. The chain has TRBV27 and TRBJ2-1; D might be TRBD2 (5 bases). Germline CDR1 is MNHEY and CDR2 is SMNVEV (reference sequence). This CDR3 contains 14 residues. Trimming took off 2 bases at V and 2 bases at J, with 7 bases between the two ends.

The table lists this clone with a count of one. The chain employs TRBV6-4 and TRBJ2-1; D call uncertain. The V end was cut by 0 bases, the J end by 10 bases, with 13 bases between. CDR3 length equals 14 residues. Germline CDR1 reads MRHNA; CDR2 reads SNTAGT. This CDR3 is CASSDSFDPGEQFF. Here the CDR3 DNA reads TGTGCCAGCAGTGACTCGTTCGATCCCGGGGAGCAGTTCTTC.

V and J are TRBV28 and TRBJ1-1, with no clear D. Per germline, CDR1 MDHEN and CDR2 SYDVKM. The CDR3 extends over 12 amino acids. The V and J ends lost 3 bases and 6 bases respectively, with 8 bases between them. The chain's CDR3 is CASSLAVPEAFF. The CDR3 coding sequence is TGTGCCAGCAGTTTGGCAGTCCCTGAAGCTTTCTTT.

The gene calls are TRBV6-1 and TRBJ1-3; a possible D gene is TRBD1 (6 bases). This CDR3 spans 15 amino acids. CDR1 and CDR2 (germline): MNHNS, SASEGT. V was cut by 2 bases and J by 5 bases, with 13 bases left in between. This CDR3 is CASSERGHGRNTIYF. The CDR3 nucleotides are TGTGCCAGCAGTGAAAGGGGACACGGGAGAAACACCATATATTTT.

The chain joins TRBV29-1 to TRBJ1-4; D uncertain. The CDR3 is 11 residues long. From germline, CDR1 is SQVTM and CDR2 ANQGSEA. V lost 4 bases to trimming and J lost 8 bases, with 8 bases between them. The CDR3 loop is CSVGFGEKLFF. The CDR3 nucleotides are TGCAGCGTTGGGTTCGGGGAAAAACTGTTTTTT.

V is TRBV18 and J is TRBJ1-1; a possible D gene is TRBD1 (5 bases). The CDR3 is 16 residues long. V was trimmed by 2 bases and J by 5 bases, leaving 18 bases between them. CDR1 and CDR2 from the germline V gene are KGHSH and LQKENI. The CDR3, as DNA: TGTGCCAGCTCACCATATTTCGGGGGATCGAGGACTGAAGCTTTCTTT. Protein: CASSPYFGGSRTEAFF.

The V gene is TRBV4-3, the J gene TRBJ2-7; perhaps TRBD2 as D (6 bases). CDR1 and CDR2 from the germline V gene are LGHNA and YSLEER. CDR3 size: 16 residues. V was pared by 1 base and J by 2 bases, with 15 bases between. The CDR3 loop is CASSQGGGPGAYEQYF. CDR3 nucleotides: TGCGCCAGCAGCCAAGGGGGCGGGCCGGGGGCCTACGAGCAGTACTTC.

CDR3 sequence: CASSDPGLAGGYNEQFF. CDR3 coding DNA: TGTGCCAGCAGTGATCCGGGACTAGCGGGAGGGTACAATGAGCAGTTCTTC. The chain has TRBV2 and TRBJ2-1; 16 positions agree with TRBD2. This CDR3 is 17 amino acids long. Germline V gene data show CDR1 as SNHLY and CDR2 as FYNNEI. Trimming at V came to 3 bases and at J to 4 bases, leaving 3 bases not matched to a gene.

The chain recombines TRBV11-3 with TRBJ2-2; 9 nucleotides line up with TRBD1. The CDR3 is made up of 16 amino acids. The V gene end was trimmed by 1 base and the J gene end by 3 bases; junction bases not matched to a gene: 3. Germline V lookup: CDR1 SGHNT, CDR2 YENEEA. CDR3 residues: CASSLADRGDTGELFF. The CDR3 coding sequence is TGTGCCAGCAGCTTAGCGGACAGGGGAGACACCGGGGAGCTGTTTTTT.

The chain recombines TRBV4-1 with TRBJ2-3, with TRBD2 as a possible D gene (7 bases). Looked up from germline, CDR1 is MGHRA and CDR2 is YSYEKL. The CDR3 contains 17 residues. Trimming cost V 3 bases and J 2 bases, with 18 bases left between them. In nucleotides, the CDR3 is TGCGCCAGCAGCCACGTAGGGGGGGGAAGTAACACAGATACGCAGTATTTT. Translating gives CASSHVGGGSNTDTQYF.

V is TRBV7-9 and J is TRBJ2-2, with D unresolved. V gave up 2 bases and J gave up 1 base, with 8 bases separating them. The CDR3 sequence is 15 residues long. Germline assignment: CDR1 SEHNR and CDR2 FQNEAQ (reference sequence). CDR3 in amino acids: CASSLSERNTGELFF. CDR3 nucleotide sequence: TGTGCCAGCAGCTTAAGCGAGAGGAACACCGGGGAGCTGTTTTTT.

About this clone: In the same sample, other DNA sequences code for this CDR3. This chain joins TRBV7-9 and TRBJ2-7; D gene ambiguous. The V and J ends lost 1 base and 2 bases respectively, with 9 bases between them. The CDR3 has 14 amino acids. Germline loops: CDR1 SEHNR, CDR2 FQNEAQ (reference sequence). The CDR3 DNA reads TGTGCCAGCAGCTTAGTCGCCAGTACCTACGAGCAGTACTTC. Its protein is CASSLVASTYEQYF. The whole variable domain, filled in from reference TRBV7-9 and TRBJ2-7, reads DTGVSQNPRHKITKRGQNVTFRCDPISEHNRLYWYRQTLGQGPEFLTYFQNEAQLEKSRLLSDRFSAERPKGSFSTLEIQRTEQGDSAMYLCASSLVASTYEQYFGPGTRLTVT.

The CDR3 region has the DNA TGTGCCAGCAGTAACGGGGACAGGGGGACTGAAGCTTTCTTT. Amino acids: CASSNGDRGTEAFF. The V and J genes are TRBV6-7 and TRBJ1-1; 11 bases line up with TRBD1. TRBV6-7 is an ORF for which the function is uncertain. CDR3 length equals 14 residues. The ends lost 5 bases at V and 5 bases at J; junction bases unmatched: 4.

The chain has TRBV7-9 and TRBJ2-1; 11 bases fit TRBD2. Trimming cost V 5 bases and J 7 bases; bases outside gene matches: 10. Per germline, CDR1 SEHNR and CDR2 FQNEAQ (reference sequence). The CDR3 covers 16 residues. Here the CDR3 DNA reads TGTGCCAGCAGCCTAAGCGGGACTAGCGGCACGAATGAGCAGTTCTTC. Protein sequence: CASSLSGTSGTNEQFF.

The chain combines TRBV9 with TRBJ2-7, with TRBD1 matching 8 bases. Germline CDR1 is SGDLS and CDR2 is YYNGEE. The V segment lost 4 bases and the J segment 2 bases; nucleotides outside the gene matches: 5. CDR3 length: 14 residues. CDR3 nucleotides: TGTGCCAGCAGCCCACCGACAGGGGCCTACGAGCAGTACTTC. This codes for CASSPPTGAYEQYF.

This clone was recorded once. This sequence joins TRBV19 and TRBJ1-1; weak D call: TRBD1 (5 bases). This CDR3 spans 14 amino acids. The germline gives CDR1 LNHDA, CDR2 SQIVND (reference sequence). Trimming left V 5 bases short and J 0 bases short, with 10 bases between. In DNA, the CDR3 is TGTGCCAGTAGTCCCAGGGTCATGAACACTGAAGCTTTCTTT. It codes for CASSPRVMNTEAFF.

The V and J genes are TRBV10-3 and TRBJ2-3, with a weak D call TRBD2 (6 bases). The CDR3 has 12 amino acids. V lost 8 bases, J lost 4 bases, and 10 bases lay in between. Germline-derived CDR1 and CDR2 are ENHRY and SYGVKD. Here the CDR3 DNA reads TGTGCCATCGGGGGGTCGGCAGATACGCAGTATTTT. Translating it yields CAIGGSADTQYF.